A selection of T cell receptor beta chains follows, all from one sample in a study of blood T cells in healthy people across ages. TCRdb redid the calling of the 5' RACE reads with MiXCR, one entry per CDR3 protein. The sample lists 1.5 million to 2 million distinct CDR3 sequences; 28% were seen once. Input material: blood. These receptors were taken from a woman aged 25-40 years in good health. CDR3s include the opening cysteine and the closing phenylalanine or tryptophan. D genes are given only for firm matches. Rows may omit the clone size; those that give it use once, few, many or a size class.

>TRBV7-9|-|TRBJ2-1|-
TGTGCCAGCAGCTTCCCAGGGTTCTCCTACGAGCAGTTCTTC
CASSFPGFSYEQFF
>TRBV6-5|-|TRBJ2-3|-
TGTGCCAGCAGTCCCGACATCACTAGCACAGATACGCAGTATTTT
CASSPDITSTDTQYF
>TRBV12-3/TRBV12-4|-|TRBJ2-2|few
TGTGCCAGCAGACTAACCCAGAACACCGGGGAGCTGTTTTTT
CASRLTQNTGELFF
>TRBV20-1|TRBD1|TRBJ1-2|-
TGCAGTGCCGTTATTACAGGGGGAGTAACGGGCTACACCTTC
CSAVITGGVTGYTF
>TRBV6-5|TRBD2|TRBJ2-1|many
TGTGCCAGCAGTTCGGGACTAGCGGGGGGCTATGAGCAGTTCTTC
CASSSGLAGGYEQFF
>TRBV7-8|TRBD2|TRBJ2-1|few
TGTGCCAGCAGCTTCCACCTAACTAGCGGGAACAATGAGCAGTTCTTC
CASSFHLTSGNNEQFF
>TRBV2|-|TRBJ2-3|-
TGTGTCAGCAGGAAGGACAGTGGTGTGGATACGCAGTATTTT
CVSRKDSGVDTQYF
>TRBV2|TRBD2|TRBJ2-7|-
TGTACCAGCAGTGACTTCAGCGGGGACTACGAGCAGTACTTC
CTSSDFSGDYEQYF
>TRBV6-2/TRBV6-3|-|TRBJ2-7|-
TGTGCCAGCAGCAGTCTTAACCCGGCGGGGCAGTACTTC
CASSSLNPAGQYF
>TRBV5-1|-|TRBJ2-5|once
TGCGCCAGCAGCCCCCGTCTTGGTCCTCAAGAGACCCGGTACTTC
CASSPRLGPQETRYF
>TRBV28|TRBD1|TRBJ2-2|few
TGTGCCAGCAGTTCCACAGGGGGTCCGAACACCGGGGAGCTGTTTTTT
CASSSTGGPNTGELFF
>TRBV6-6|-|TRBJ2-2|-
TGTGCCAGCAGCTCCGCCGGCACCGGGGAGCTGTTTTTT
CASSSAGTGELFF
>TRBV20-1|-|TRBJ2-6|few
TGCAGTGCTAGAGATCGGTTCGGGGGCTTCTCTGGGGCCAACGTCCTGACTTTC
CSARDRFGGFSGANVLTF
>TRBV7-2|-|TRBJ2-5|many
TGTGCCAGCAGCTCTTCAGGGTTCCAAGAGACCCAGTACTTC
CASSSSGFQETQYF
>TRBV4-1|-|TRBJ2-3|-
TGCGCCAGCAGCCAATTGGCCGGGGGCAAGGAACGGAACACAGATACGCAGTATTTT
CASSQLAGGKERNTDTQYF
>TRBV12-3/TRBV12-4|TRBD1|TRBJ1-1|-
TGTGCCAGCAGTCTCTCCGGGACAGGGGCCACTGAAGCTTTCTTT
CASSLSGTGATEAFF
>TRBV10-3|-|TRBJ2-1|once
TGTGCCATCAGTGAGTCGAAGAGTCCCTGCAATGAGCAGTTCTTC
CAISESKSPCNEQFF
>TRBV4-3|-|TRBJ2-3|many
TGCGCCAGCAGCCAAGATCTAGGGCCAGGTACGCAGTATTTT
CASSQDLGPGTQYF
>TRBV29-1|TRBD1|TRBJ2-1|-
TGCGGCGTTGCCATCAGACAGGGGGGTGGTAATGAGCAGTTCTTC
CGVAIRQGGGNEQFF
>TRBV4-3|-|TRBJ2-3|-
TGCGCCAGCAGCCAAGATCGACAGACGGGAGATACGCAGTATTTT
CASSQDRQTGDTQYF
>TRBV6-5|-|TRBJ2-3|-
TGTGCCAGCAGTTCCCTACGGGATAAGATCCGACCTACAGATACGCAGTATTTT
CASSSLRDKIRPTDTQYF
>TRBV4-1|-|TRBJ2-7|many
TGCGCCAGCAGCCAAGTGGAGGGGTTGACCTACGAGCAGTACTTC
CASSQVEGLTYEQYF
>TRBV2|TRBD1|TRBJ2-3|-
TGTGCCAGCAGCGACAGGGGGCAGGCAGATACGCAGTATTTT
CASSDRGQADTQYF
>TRBV2|-|TRBJ1-6|few
TGTGCCAGCAGTGTGACCGAGAATTCACCCCTCCACTTT
CASSVTENSPLHF
>TRBV29-1|TRBD1|TRBJ2-5|many
TGCAGCGCAAGACCGGGACAGCATCAAGAGACCCAGTACTTC
CSARPGQHQETQYF
>TRBV5-5|-|TRBJ2-7|-
TGTGCCAGCAGCTTTGACAGGCCAAGCAACAATGAGCAGTACTTC
CASSFDRPSNNEQYF
>TRBV28|-|TRBJ1-5|-
TGTGCCAGCAGTTCCCCGCAAATTCAGCATTTT
CASSSPQIQHF
>TRBV7-9|-|TRBJ2-3|-
TGTGCCAGCAGCTTAGGATCACAGGGAAGAAGCACAGATACGCAGTATTTT
CASSLGSQGRSTDTQYF
>TRBV7-2|-|TRBJ2-3|-
TGTGCCAGCAGCTTAGCGTGGACAGATACGCAGTATTTT
CASSLAWTDTQYF
>TRBV6-6|TRBD2|TRBJ2-1|-
TGTGCCAGCAGTTACTCGGGGACTAGCGGGGCGGAGCAGTTCTTC
CASSYSGTSGAEQFF
>TRBV5-5|TRBD2|TRBJ2-3|-
TGTGCCAGCAGCTTCTGGAGCGGGGGACTCACAGATACGCAGTATTTT
CASSFWSGGLTDTQYF
>TRBV6-5|-|TRBJ1-2|-
TGTGCCAGCAGACGGACAGAGAACTATGGCTACACCTTC
CASRRTENYGYTF
>TRBV20-1|-|TRBJ2-1|many
TGCAGTGCTAGAGGCCCGGGCGGACCCTACAATGAGCAGTTCTTC
CSARGPGGPYNEQFF
>TRBV29-1|-|TRBJ2-3|-
TGCAGCGTTAAGCCCCTTGGGGATACGCAGTATTTT
CSVKPLGDTQYF
>TRBV5-1|-|TRBJ2-5|-
TGCGCCAGCAGCCCAGAGGGATACGGGGAGACCCAGTACTTC
CASSPEGYGETQYF
>TRBV10-2|-|TRBJ1-2|-
TGCGCCAGCAGTGACAGGACCCAGAGTGGCTACACCTTC
CASSDRTQSGYTF
>TRBV20-1|-|TRBJ2-7|many
TGCAGTGTTAGGGCCTCGGGGAGCTACGAGCAGTACTTC
CSVRASGSYEQYF
>TRBV2|-|TRBJ2-1|many
TGTGCCGCGGCCAGCGGCGAAAGCAATGAGCAGTTCTTC
CAAASGESNEQFF